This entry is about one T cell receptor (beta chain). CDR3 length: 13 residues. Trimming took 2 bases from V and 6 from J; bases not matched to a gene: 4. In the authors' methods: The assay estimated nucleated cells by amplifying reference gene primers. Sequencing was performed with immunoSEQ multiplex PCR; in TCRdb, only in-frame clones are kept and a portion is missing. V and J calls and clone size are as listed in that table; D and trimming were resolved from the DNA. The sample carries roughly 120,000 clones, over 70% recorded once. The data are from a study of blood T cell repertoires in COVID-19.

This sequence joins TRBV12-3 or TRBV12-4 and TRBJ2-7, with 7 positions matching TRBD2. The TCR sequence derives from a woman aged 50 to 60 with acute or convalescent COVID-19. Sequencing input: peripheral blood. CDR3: CASSLREGSEQYF. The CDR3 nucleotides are TGTGCCAGCAGTTTAAGGGAGGGTTCCGAGCAGTACTTC.